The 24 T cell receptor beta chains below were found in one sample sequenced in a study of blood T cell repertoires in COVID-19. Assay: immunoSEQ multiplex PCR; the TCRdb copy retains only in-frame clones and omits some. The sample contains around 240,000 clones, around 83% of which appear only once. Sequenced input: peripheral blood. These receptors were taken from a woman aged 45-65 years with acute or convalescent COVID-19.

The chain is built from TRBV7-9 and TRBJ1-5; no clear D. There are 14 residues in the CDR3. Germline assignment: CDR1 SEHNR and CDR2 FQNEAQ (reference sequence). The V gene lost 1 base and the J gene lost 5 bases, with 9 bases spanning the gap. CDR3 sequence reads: CASSLVGNHQPQHF. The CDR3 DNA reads TGTGCCAGCAGCTTAGTGGGCAACCATCAGCCCCAGCATTTT.

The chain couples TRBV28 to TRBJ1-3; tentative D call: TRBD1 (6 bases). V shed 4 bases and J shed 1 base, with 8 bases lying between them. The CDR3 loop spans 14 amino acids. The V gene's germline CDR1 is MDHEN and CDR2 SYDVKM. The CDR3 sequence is CASSSGTSGNTIYF. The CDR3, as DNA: TGTGCCAGCAGTTCCGGGACATCTGGAAACACCATATATTTT.

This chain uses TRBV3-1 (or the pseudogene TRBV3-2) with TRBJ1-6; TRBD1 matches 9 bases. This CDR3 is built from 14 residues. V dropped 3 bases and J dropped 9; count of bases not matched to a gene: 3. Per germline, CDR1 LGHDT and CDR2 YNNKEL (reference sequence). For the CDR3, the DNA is TGTGCCAGCAGCCAGGGACAGGGAGGTTCACCCCTCCACTTT. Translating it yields CASSQGQGGSPLHF.

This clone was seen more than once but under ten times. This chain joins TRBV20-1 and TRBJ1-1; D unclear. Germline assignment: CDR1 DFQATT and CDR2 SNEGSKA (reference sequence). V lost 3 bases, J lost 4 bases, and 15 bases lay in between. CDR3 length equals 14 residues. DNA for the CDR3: TGCAGTGCTAGTGATTTTGTAGGCGGCACTGAAGCTTTCTTT. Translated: CSASDFVGGTEAFF.

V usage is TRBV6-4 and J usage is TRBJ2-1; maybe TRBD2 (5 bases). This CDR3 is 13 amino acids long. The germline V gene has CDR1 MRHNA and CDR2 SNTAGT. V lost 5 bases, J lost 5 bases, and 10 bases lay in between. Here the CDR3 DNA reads TGTGCCAGCAGTCGGGGAAATGACAATGAGCAGTTCTTC. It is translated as CASSRGNDNEQFF.

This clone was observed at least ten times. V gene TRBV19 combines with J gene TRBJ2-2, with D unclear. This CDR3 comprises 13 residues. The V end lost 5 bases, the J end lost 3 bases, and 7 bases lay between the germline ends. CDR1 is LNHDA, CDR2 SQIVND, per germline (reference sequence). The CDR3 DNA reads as TGTGCCAGTAGTCTCAGGTACACCGGGGAGCTGTTTTTT. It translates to CASSLRYTGELFF. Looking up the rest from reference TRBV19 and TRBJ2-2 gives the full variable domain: DGGITQSPKYLFRKEGQNVTLSCEQNLNHDAMYWYRQDPGQGLRLIYYSQIVNDFQKGDIAEGYSVSREKKESFPLTVTSAQKNPTAFYLCASSLRYTGELFFGEGSRLTVL.

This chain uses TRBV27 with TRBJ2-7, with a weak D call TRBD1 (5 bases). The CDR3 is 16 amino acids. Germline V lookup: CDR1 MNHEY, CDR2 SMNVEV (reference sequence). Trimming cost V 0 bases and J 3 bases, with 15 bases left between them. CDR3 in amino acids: CASSLSGLDSRYEQYF. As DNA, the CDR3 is TGTGCCAGCAGTTTATCGGGGCTAGACAGCCGCTACGAGCAGTACTTC.

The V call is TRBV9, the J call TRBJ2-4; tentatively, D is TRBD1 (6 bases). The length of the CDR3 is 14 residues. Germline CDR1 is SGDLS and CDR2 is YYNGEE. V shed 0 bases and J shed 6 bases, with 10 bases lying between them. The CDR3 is CASSVGRTVNIQYF. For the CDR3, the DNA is TGTGCCAGCAGCGTAGGCAGGACAGTAAACATTCAGTACTTC. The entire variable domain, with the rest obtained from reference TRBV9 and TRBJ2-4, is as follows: DSGVTQTPKHLITATGQRVTLRCSPRSGDLSVYWYQQSLDQGLQFLIQYYNGEERAKGNILERFSAQQFPDLHSELNLSSLELGDSALYFCASSVGRTVNIQYFGAGTRLSVL.

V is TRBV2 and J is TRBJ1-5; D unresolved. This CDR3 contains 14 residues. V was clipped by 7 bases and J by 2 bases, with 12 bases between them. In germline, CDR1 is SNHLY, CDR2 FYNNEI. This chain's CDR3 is CASTQAGGNQPQHF. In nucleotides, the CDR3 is TGTGCCAGCACCCAGGCCGGGGGCAATCAGCCCCAGCATTTT.

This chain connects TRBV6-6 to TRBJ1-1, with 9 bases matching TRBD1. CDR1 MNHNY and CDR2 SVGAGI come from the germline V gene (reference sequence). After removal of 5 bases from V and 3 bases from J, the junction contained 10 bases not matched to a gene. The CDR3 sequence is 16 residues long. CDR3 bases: TGTGCCAGCAGTCAGGGGACAGGGCGGGGGGACACTGAAGCTTTCTTT. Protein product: CASSQGTGRGDTEAFF.

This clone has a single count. The CDR3 coding sequence is TGTGCCAGCAGCTTAACAGGGGGAACCGGGGAGCTGTTTTTT. It is translated as CASSLTGGTGELFF. The chain combines TRBV7-3 with TRBJ2-2, with TRBD1 as a possible D gene (6 bases). Trimming left V 0 bases short and J 5 bases short, with 7 bases between. There are 14 residues in the CDR3. Germline CDR1 SGHTA, CDR2 FQGTGA.

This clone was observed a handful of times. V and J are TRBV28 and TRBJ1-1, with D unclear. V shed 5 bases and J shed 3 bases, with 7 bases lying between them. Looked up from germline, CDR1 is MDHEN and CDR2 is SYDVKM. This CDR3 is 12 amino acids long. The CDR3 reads CASSPPDTEAFF. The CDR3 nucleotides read TGTGCCAGCAGTCCTCCAGACACTGAAGCTTTCTTT. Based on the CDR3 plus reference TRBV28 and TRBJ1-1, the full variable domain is DVKVTQSSRYLVKRTGEKVFLECVQDMDHENMFWYRQDPGLGLRLIYFSYDVKMKEKGDIPEGYSVSREKKERFSLILESASTNQTSMYLCASSPPDTEAFFGQGTRLTVV.

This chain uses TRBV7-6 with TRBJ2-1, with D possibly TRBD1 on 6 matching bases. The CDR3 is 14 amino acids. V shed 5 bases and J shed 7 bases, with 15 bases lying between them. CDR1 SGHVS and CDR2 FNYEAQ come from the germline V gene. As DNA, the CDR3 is TGTGCCAGCAGCCCGGACAGCGCGGGTAATGAGCAGTTCTTC. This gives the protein CASSPDSAGNEQFF.

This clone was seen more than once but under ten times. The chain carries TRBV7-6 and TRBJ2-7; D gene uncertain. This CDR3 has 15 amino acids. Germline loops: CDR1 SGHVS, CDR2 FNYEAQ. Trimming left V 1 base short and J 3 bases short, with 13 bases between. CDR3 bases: TGTGCCAGCAGCTTAGGTAACGCTCGGAGCTACGAGCAGTACTTC. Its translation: CASSLGNARSYEQYF.

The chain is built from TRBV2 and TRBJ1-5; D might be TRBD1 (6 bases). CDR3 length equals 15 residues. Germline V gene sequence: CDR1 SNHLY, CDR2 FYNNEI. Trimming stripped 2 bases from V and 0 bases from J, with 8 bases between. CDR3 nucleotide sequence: TGTGCCAGCAGTGAACAGGGGACTAGCAATCAGCCCCAGCATTTT. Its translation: CASSEQGTSNQPQHF.

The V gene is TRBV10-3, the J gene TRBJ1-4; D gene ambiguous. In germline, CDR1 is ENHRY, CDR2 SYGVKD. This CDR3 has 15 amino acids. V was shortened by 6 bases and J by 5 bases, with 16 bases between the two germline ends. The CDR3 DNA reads TGTGCCATCAGCGAACTCGGGCGGGAGAATGAAAAACTGTTTTTT. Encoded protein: CAISELGRENEKLFF.

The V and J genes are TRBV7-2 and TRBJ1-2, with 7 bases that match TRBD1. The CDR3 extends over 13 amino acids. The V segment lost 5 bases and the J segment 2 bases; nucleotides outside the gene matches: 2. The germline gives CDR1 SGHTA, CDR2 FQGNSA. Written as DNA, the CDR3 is TGTGCCAGCAGCCAGGGACAGAACTATGGCTACACCTTC. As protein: CASSQGQNYGYTF.

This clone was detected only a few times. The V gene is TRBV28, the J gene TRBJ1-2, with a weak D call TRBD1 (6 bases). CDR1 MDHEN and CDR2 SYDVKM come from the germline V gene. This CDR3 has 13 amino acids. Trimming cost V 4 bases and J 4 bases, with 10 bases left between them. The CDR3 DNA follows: TGTGCCAGCAGTTACAGGGTTGCCTATGGCTACACCTTC. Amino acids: CASSYRVAYGYTF.

The CDR3 here is CAIRDRTQETQYF. CDR3 nucleotides: TGTGCCATCAGGGACAGGACCCAAGAGACCCAGTACTTC. V gene TRBV10-3 combines with J gene TRBJ2-5; TRBD1 aligns across 7 bases. Trimming at V came to 6 bases and at J to 1 base, leaving 2 bases not matched to a gene. The CDR3 has 13 residues. CDR1 ENHRY and CDR2 SYGVKD come from the germline V gene.

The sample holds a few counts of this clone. CDR3 in DNA: TGTGCCAGCAGCTTCCCCATAGGGGGGACAGGGAACACTGAAGCTTTCTTT. It yields the protein CASSFPIGGTGNTEAFF. This chain connects TRBV5-4 to TRBJ1-1; TRBD1 matches 8 bases. The junction had 10 bases not matched to a gene; V was cut back by 2 bases and J by 1 base. The length of the CDR3 is 17 residues. From germline, CDR1 is SGHNT and CDR2 YYREEE (reference sequence).

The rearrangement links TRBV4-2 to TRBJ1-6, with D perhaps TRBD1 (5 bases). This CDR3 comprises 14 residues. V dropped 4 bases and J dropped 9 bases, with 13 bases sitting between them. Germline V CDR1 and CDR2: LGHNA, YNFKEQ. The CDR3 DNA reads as TGTGCCAGCAGCCCGGGGGTGGTGTTTTCACCCCTCCACTTT. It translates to CASSPGVVFSPLHF.

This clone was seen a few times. The CDR3 nucleotides are TGTGCCAGCAGCTCTCACACAGGGTATCCTAAAACCGAGCAGTACTTC. Translated, it gives CASSSHTGYPKTEQYF. V gene TRBV3-1 (or the pseudogene TRBV3-2) combines with J gene TRBJ2-7, with D maybe TRBD1 (6 bases). Germline-derived CDR1 and CDR2 are LGHDT and YNNKEL (reference sequence). This CDR3 has 16 residues. Trimming pared 5 bases from V and 6 bases from J, leaving 23 bases between.

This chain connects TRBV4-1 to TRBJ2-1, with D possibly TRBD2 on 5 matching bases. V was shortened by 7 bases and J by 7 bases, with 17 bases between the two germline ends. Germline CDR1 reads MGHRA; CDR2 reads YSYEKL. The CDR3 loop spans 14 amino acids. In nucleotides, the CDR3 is TGCGCCAGCAAGGACTGGCAAGAGGTGAATGAGCAGTTCTTC. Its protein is CASKDWQEVNEQFF.

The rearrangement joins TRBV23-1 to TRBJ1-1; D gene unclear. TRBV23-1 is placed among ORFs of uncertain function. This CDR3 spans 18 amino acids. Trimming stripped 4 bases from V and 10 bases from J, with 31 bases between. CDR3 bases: TGCGCCAGCAGTCGAACACCATATACTGACTCTTACCCCTGCGGAGCTTTCTTT. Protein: CASSRTPYTDSYPCGAFF.